These 18 T cell receptor beta chains were sequenced from one sample in a study of blood T cell repertoires in COVID-19. Using immunoSEQ multiplex PCR, the repertoire was profiled, and TCRdb retains in-frame clones only, with some absent. The repertoire holds approximately 240,000 clones, with roughly 84% as singletons. Sequenced material: peripheral blood. The origin of the receptors is a woman older than 75 with active or convalescent COVID-19.

V usage is TRBV5-1 and J usage is TRBJ2-2; 7 bases are a match to TRBD2. With V trimmed by 4 bases and J by 0 bases, 9 bases remained unmatched. The V gene's germline CDR1 is SGHRS and CDR2 YFSETQ. The CDR3 spans 17 residues. Here the CDR3 DNA reads TGCGCCAGCAGCCTAGGAACGGGGGGAGCGAACACCGGGGAGCTGTTTTTT. The encoded protein is CASSLGTGGANTGELFF.

This clone was picked up a small number of times. The rearrangement joins TRBV5-1 to TRBJ2-5; unclear D gene. The germline gives CDR1 SGHRS, CDR2 YFSETQ. The V and J ends lost 0 bases and 5 bases respectively, with 5 bases between them. CDR3 length equals 12 residues. In DNA form, the CDR3 reads TGCGCCAGCAGCTTGGAACTGGAGACCCAGTACTTC. This gives the protein CASSLELETQYF.

The chain links TRBV7-6 to TRBJ2-6; no definite D call. Germline V gene data show CDR1 as SGHVS and CDR2 as FNYEAQ. Trimming took off 5 bases at V and 4 bases at J, with 6 bases between the two ends. This CDR3 region has 13 residues. The CDR3 sequence is CASSPIGANVLTF. CDR3 sequence (DNA): TGTGCCAGCAGCCCTATCGGGGCCAACGTCCTGACTTTC.

This clone appeared many times. The rearrangement joins TRBV7-6 to TRBJ2-7, with TRBD1 matching over 7 bases. The CDR3 is 14 residues long. With V trimmed by 5 bases and J by 4 bases, 8 bases remained unmatched. Germline CDR1 and CDR2: SGHVS and FNYEAQ. As DNA, the CDR3 is TGTGCCAGCAGCCAATTGAGGGACAGTTACGAGCAGTACTTC. Amino acids: CASSQLRDSYEQYF.

This chain links TRBV9 with TRBJ2-1; D possibly corresponds to TRBD1 (5 bases). Trimming shortened V by 3 bases and J by 5 bases, and 12 bases separated the two germline ends. The germline CDR1 and CDR2 sequences are SGDLS and YYNGEE. The CDR3 has 14 amino acids. The CDR3 DNA follows: TGTGCCAGCAGCGCAATAATCAGGGACAATGAGCAGTTCTTC. Its translation is CASSAIIRDNEQFF.

This chain joins TRBV3-1 (or the pseudogene TRBV3-2) and TRBJ2-6, with D possibly TRBD1 on 6 matching bases. The CDR3 consists of 16 residues. CDR1 is LGHDT, CDR2 YNNKEL, per germline (reference sequence). Trimming pared 2 bases from V and 0 bases from J, leaving 8 bases between. CDR3 bases: TGTGCCAGCAGCCAACGGGACATCTCTGGGGCCAACGTCCTGACTTTC. This codes for CASSQRDISGANVLTF.

The chain recombines TRBV6-5 with TRBJ1-1; D might be TRBD1 (6 bases). The germline V gene has CDR1 MNHEY and CDR2 SVGAGI. The CDR3 loop spans 14 amino acids. Trimming shortened V by 6 bases and J by 5 bases, and 16 bases separated the two germline ends. The CDR3 DNA sequence: TGTGCCAGCAGCAGCCCGGGGGGCGGAACTGAAGCTTTCTTT. Translation gives CASSSPGGGTEAFF.

The count of this clone is one. The genes are TRBV28 and TRBJ1-2; D not resolved. The germline V gene encodes CDR1 MDHEN and CDR2 SYDVKM. V was trimmed by 3 bases and J by 7 bases, leaving 18 bases between them. The CDR3 runs to 15 residues. CDR3 coding DNA: TGTGCCAGCAGTTTCTCGGCAGGTCTCATTGGTGGCTACACCTTC. Its translation: CASSFSAGLIGGYTF.

This clone was seen a few times. CDR3 protein: CATSDRQGLDTGELFF. Written as DNA, the CDR3 is TGTGCCACCAGTGATCGACAGGGACTAGACACCGGGGAGCTGTTTTTT. This chain links TRBV24-1 with TRBJ2-2, with TRBD2 as a possible D gene (8 bases). The CDR3 totals 16 residues. V was shortened by 3 bases and J by 3 bases, with 13 bases between the two germline ends. Germline V gene data show CDR1 as KGHDR and CDR2 as SFDVKD.

The rearrangement links TRBV6-6 to TRBJ2-1, with 12 bases matching TRBD2. Germline CDR1 MNHNY, CDR2 SVGAGI (reference sequence). J lost 9 bases, V lost 2 bases, and 8 bases had no gene match. The CDR3 runs to 16 residues. In nucleotides, the CDR3 is TGTGCCAGCAGTTACAGACTAGCGGGGGACCGGGGTGAGCAGTTCTTC. Translating gives CASSYRLAGDRGEQFF.

J is TRBJ2-7 and V is TRBV5-1; 10 bases agree with TRBD2. CDR1 is SGHRS and CDR2 is YFSETQ in the germline V gene. V lost 2 bases and J lost 2; bases outside the gene matches: 1. The CDR3 is 14 amino acids. CDR3 in amino acids: CASSFSGRAYEQYF. In DNA, the CDR3 is TGCGCCAGCAGCTTCAGCGGGAGGGCCTACGAGCAGTACTTC.

Only one count was recorded for this clone. The V and J genes are TRBV7-3 and TRBJ2-3, with 7 bases aligning to TRBD1. Germline loops: CDR1 SGHTA, CDR2 FQGTGA. V shed 5 bases and J 2 bases; nucleotides not matched to a gene: 4. The CDR3 length is 14 residues. The CDR3 DNA sequence: TGTGCCAGCAGCCGGGACAGAAACACAGATACGCAGTATTTT. Protein sequence: CASSRDRNTDTQYF.

The chain joins TRBV5-1 to TRBJ2-1; 10 bases match TRBD2. Per the germline V gene, CDR1 is SGHRS and CDR2 is YFSETQ. The CDR3 sequence is 13 residues long. Trimming took 3 bases from V and 7 from J; bases not matched to a gene: 1. The CDR3 coding sequence is TGCGCCAGCAGCTCGGGACTAGCGAATGAGCAGTTCTTC. This codes for CASSSGLANEQFF. The full variable domain, in which reference TRBV5-1 and TRBJ2-1 provide the parts outside the CDR3, is KAGVTQTPRYLIKTRGQQVTLSCSPISGHRSVSWYQQTPGQGLQFLFEYFSETQRNKGNFPGRFSGRQFSNSRSEMNVSTLELGDSALYLCASSSGLANEQFFGPGTRLTVL.

The genes are TRBV5-6 and TRBJ2-7, with 9 bases identical to TRBD2. CDR1 is SGHDT and CDR2 is YYEEEE in the germline V gene. The CDR3 totals 15 residues. With V trimmed by 0 bases and J by 4 bases, 5 bases remained unmatched. The CDR3 region is CASSLGPSGTYEQYF. Written as DNA, the CDR3 is TGTGCCAGCAGCTTGGGGCCTAGCGGGACTTACGAGCAGTACTTC.

The rearrangement links TRBV7-3 to TRBJ2-1; 7 bases agree with TRBD1. Per germline, CDR1 SGHTA and CDR2 FQGTGA. V gave up 1 base and J gave up 10 bases; unmatched junction bases: 4. The CDR3 runs to 13 residues. The chain's CDR3 is CASSLSPGQEQFF. CDR3 coding DNA: TGTGCCAGCAGCTTAAGTCCGGGACAGGAGCAGTTCTTC.

The chain has TRBV11-3 and TRBJ2-7, with a possible D match to TRBD1 (6 bases). V lost 7 bases and J lost 2, with 12 bases in between. The CDR3 has 13 residues. Germline V gene sequence: CDR1 SGHNT, CDR2 YENEEA. The CDR3 spells CASTRQEPYEQYF. CDR3 sequence (DNA): TGTGCCAGCACCCGACAGGAACCCTACGAGCAGTACTTC.

V and J are TRBV4-2 and TRBJ2-7, with unresolved D. Trimming pared 1 base from V and 3 bases from J, leaving 13 bases between. Germline CDR1 LGHNA, CDR2 YNFKEQ. CDR3 length: 15 amino acids. CDR3 protein: CASSQGSARIYEQYF. The CDR3 bases are TGTGCCAGCAGCCAAGGGTCGGCCAGGATCTACGAGCAGTACTTC.

This clone has only a few counts. This sequence joins TRBV30 and TRBJ1-2; 7 bases fit TRBD1. Germline V lookup: CDR1 GTSNPN, CDR2 SVGIG (reference sequence). This CDR3 has 13 amino acids. V shed 2 bases, J shed 10 bases, and the junction held 10 bases outside the gene matches. The CDR3 sequence is CAWSKDRSFNYTF. The CDR3 coding sequence is TGTGCCTGGAGTAAGGACAGGTCGTTTAACTACACCTTC.